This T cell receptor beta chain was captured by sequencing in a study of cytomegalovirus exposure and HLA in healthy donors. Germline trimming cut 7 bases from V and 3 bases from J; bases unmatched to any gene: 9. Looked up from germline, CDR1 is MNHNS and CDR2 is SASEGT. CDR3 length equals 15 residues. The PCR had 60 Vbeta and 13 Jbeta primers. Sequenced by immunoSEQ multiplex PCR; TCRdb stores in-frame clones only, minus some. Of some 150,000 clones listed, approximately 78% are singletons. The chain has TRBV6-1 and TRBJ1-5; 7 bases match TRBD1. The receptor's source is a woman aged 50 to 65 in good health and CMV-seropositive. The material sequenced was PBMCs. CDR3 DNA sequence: TGTGCCAGCATTGGGGACAGACTTCTCAATCAGCCCCAGCATTTT. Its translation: CASIGDRLLNQPQHF.